The table lists the clone carrying this T cell receptor beta chain with a few counts. What it binds is not known. The CDR3 runs 12 residues. Germline lookup yields CDR1 SGDLS and CDR2 YYNGEE. V shed 0 bases, J shed 11 bases, and the junction held 1 base outside the gene matches. This sample is drawn from a study of cytomegalovirus exposure and HLA in healthy donors. Study overall: The same platform was used for the 130 or so validation repertoires as for the 600 to 700 first-cohort repertoires, as reported in a later analysis.

Broader study findings: The study listed under 200 cytomegalovirus-associated TCR beta chains.

Clones were read by immunoSEQ multiplex PCR, and TCRdb kept only the in-frame ones, dropping some. The sample shows some 150,000 clones, just over 85% of them seen only once. This receptor was identified in a human donor in good health. The gene calls are TRBV9 and TRBJ2-3; 9 positions match TRBD2. The sequenced material came from PBMCs. The CDR3, as DNA: TGTGCCAGCAGCGTAGATAGCGGGGGGCAGTATTTT. Protein sequence: CASSVDSGGQYF.